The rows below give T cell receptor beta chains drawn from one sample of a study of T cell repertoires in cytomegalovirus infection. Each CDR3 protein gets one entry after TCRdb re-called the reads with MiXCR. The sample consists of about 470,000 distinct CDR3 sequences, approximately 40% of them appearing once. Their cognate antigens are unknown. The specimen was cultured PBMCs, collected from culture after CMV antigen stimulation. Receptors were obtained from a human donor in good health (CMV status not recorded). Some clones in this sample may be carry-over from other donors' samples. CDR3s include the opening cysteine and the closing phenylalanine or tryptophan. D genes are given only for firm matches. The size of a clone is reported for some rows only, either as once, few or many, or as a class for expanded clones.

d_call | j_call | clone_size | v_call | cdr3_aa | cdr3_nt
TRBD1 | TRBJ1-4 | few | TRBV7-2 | CASSPGTANEKLFF | TGTGCCAGCAGCCCCGGGACAGCTAATGAAAAACTGTTTTTT
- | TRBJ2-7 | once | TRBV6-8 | CASSYSKGVYEQYF | TGTGCCAGCAGTTACTCGAAGGGTGTTTACGAGCAGTACTTC
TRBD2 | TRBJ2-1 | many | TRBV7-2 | CASSLAGLAGYNEQFF | TGTGCCAGCAGCTTAGCGGGACTAGCTGGCTACAATGAGCAGTTCTTC
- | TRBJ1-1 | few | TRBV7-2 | CASSLGGSGFNTEAFF | TGTGCCAGCAGCTTAGGAGGATCCGGTTTTAACACTGAAGCTTTCTTT
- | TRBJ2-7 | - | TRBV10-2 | CASSDPTRSYEQYF | TGCGCCAGCAGTGACCCGACTAGATCCTACGAGCAGTACTTC
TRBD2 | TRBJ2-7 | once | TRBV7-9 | CASSLSGTSPYEQYF | TGTGCCAGCAGCTTATCTGGGACTAGTCCCTACGAGCAGTACTTC
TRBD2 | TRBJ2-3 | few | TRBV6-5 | CASREVAGGQDTQYF | TGTGCCAGCAGAGAAGTAGCGGGGGGCCAAGATACGCAGTATTTT
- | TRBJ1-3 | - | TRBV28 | CASSYPGSGRNTIYF | TGTGCCAGCAGTTACCCAGGGAGCGGGAGAAACACCATATATTTT
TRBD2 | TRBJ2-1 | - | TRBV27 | CASRRRREFSNEQFF | TGTGCCAGCAGAAGGAGGCGGGAGTTCAGCAATGAGCAGTTCTTC
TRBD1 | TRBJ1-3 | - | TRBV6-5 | CASSRDRGLNTIYF | TGTGCCAGCAGTCGGGACAGGGGATTAAACACCATATATTTT
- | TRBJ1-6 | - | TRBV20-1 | CSASVGVNSPLHF | TGCAGTGCATCCGTGGGGGTTAATTCACCCCTCCACTTT
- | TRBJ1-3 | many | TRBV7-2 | CASSLGPSGNTIYF | TGTGCCAGCAGCTTGGGTCCCTCTGGAAACACCATATATTTT
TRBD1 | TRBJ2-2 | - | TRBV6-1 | CAITRGGAGTGELFF | TGTGCCATTACGCGAGGGGGCGCGGGCACCGGGGAGCTGTTTTTT
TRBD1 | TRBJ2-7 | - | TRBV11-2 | CASRYTGGTYEQYF | TGTGCCAGCAGATACACAGGGGGGACCTACGAGCAGTACTTC
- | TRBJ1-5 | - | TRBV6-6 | CASTHGQNQPQHF | TGTGCCAGCACCCATGGACAGAATCAGCCCCAGCATTTT
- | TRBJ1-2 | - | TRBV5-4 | CASSFSTYGYTF | TGTGCCAGCAGCTTCAGCACCTATGGCTACACCTTC
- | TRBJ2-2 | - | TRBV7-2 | CASSLQAVRTGELFF | TGTGCCAGCAGCTTACAAGCAGTTCGTACCGGGGAGCTGTTTTTT
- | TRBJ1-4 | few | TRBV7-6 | CASSLSYRSNEKLFF | TGTGCCAGCAGCTTAAGCTACAGATCTAATGAAAAACTGTTTTTT
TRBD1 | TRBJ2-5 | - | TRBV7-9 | CASSSYGQEKQETQYF | TGTGCCAGCAGCTCATATGGACAGGAGAAACAAGAGACCCAGTACTTC
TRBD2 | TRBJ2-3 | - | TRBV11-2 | CASSLPYYRGGDTQYF | TGTGCCAGCAGCTTACCTTACTACCGGGGGGGCGATACGCAGTATTTT
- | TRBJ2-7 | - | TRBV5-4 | CASSLGDTEQYF | TGTGCCAGCAGCCTCGGGGACACCGAGCAGTACTTC
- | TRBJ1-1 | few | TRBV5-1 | CASSLAGGSSEAFF | TGCGCCAGCAGCTTGGCCGGGGGGAGCTCTGAAGCTTTCTTT
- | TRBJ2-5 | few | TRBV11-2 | CASSRTSKETQYF | TGTGCCAGCAGCCGAACTAGCAAAGAGACCCAGTACTTC
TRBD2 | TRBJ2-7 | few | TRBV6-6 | CASSYGAGAAYEQYF | TGTGCCAGCAGTTATGGGGCGGGAGCCGCTTACGAGCAGTACTTC
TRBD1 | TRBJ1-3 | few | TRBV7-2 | CASSPGTGVHTIYF | TGTGCCAGCAGCCCCGGGACAGGGGTCCACACCATATATTTT
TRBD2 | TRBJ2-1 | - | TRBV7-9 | CASSLEGLAGGPRYNEQFF | TGTGCCAGCAGCTTAGAAGGACTAGCGGGAGGGCCCCGCTACAATGAGCAGTTCTTC
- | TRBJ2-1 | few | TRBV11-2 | CASSLGVPEQFF | TGTGCCAGCAGCTTAGGAGTTCCTGAGCAGTTCTTC
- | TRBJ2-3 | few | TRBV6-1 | CASSEGGSTDTQYF | TGTGCCAGCAGTGAAGGGGGCAGCACAGATACGCAGTATTTT
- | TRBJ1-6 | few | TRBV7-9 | CASSPSEDSPLHF | TGTGCCAGCAGCCCCAGTGAGGATTCACCCCTCCACTTT
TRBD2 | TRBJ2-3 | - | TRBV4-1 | CASSQVISGGTDTQYF | TGCGCCAGCAGCCAAGTGATTAGCGGGGGCACAGATACGCAGTATTTT
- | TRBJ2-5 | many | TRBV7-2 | CASSLVIQETQYF | TGTGCCAGCAGCTTAGTCATCCAAGAGACCCAGTACTTC
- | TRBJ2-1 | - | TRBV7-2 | CASSLEAGYNEQFF | TGTGCCAGCAGCTTAGAGGCGGGCTACAATGAGCAGTTCTTC
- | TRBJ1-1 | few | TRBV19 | CASSIIWGRAEAFF | TGTGCCAGTAGTATTATCTGGGGAAGGGCTGAAGCTTTCTTT
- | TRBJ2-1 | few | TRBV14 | CASSYRQGLLAAEQFF | TGTGCCAGCAGCTACCGACAGGGACTCCTGGCGGCGGAGCAGTTCTTC
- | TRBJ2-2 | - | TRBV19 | CASSIPLGASTGELFF | TGTGCCAGTAGTATCCCTTTGGGGGCGAGCACCGGGGAGCTGTTTTTT